This entry lists 13 T cell receptor beta chains sequenced from one sample in a study of T cells in women clearing cervical HPV infection. Libraries were prepared by immunoSEQ multiplex PCR; TCRdb keeps only in-frame clonotypes and omits some of them. This sample contains 20,000 or so clones. Sequenced: blood buffy coat. The receptor set was obtained from a woman between 18 and 70 years old with a cervical HPV16 infection that either progressed to CIN3+ or cleared (not recorded which).

With respect to this clone: With the read ending 3 residues before the CDR3 end, the germline J gene is used to fill in that end. This chain links TRBV6-2 or TRBV6-3 with TRBJ2-1; 9 bases are a match to TRBD2. CDR1 and CDR2 from the germline V gene are MNHEY and SVGEGT. The J segment lost 4 bases and the V segment lost 5 bases, leaving 6 bases of the junction unmatched. This CDR3 is built from 15 residues. CDR3 DNA (partial): TGTGCCAGCAGTCTAAGCGGGAGGTGGTACAATGAG. This translates into CASSLSGRWYNE. The full CDR3 is CASSLSGRWYNEQFF.

Remarks on this clone: Read sequence stops 3 residues before the CDR3 end, and the germline J gene provides the missing end. The genes are TRBV5-1 and TRBJ2-7; 9 nucleotides line up with TRBD1. The germline V gene encodes CDR1 SGHRS and CDR2 YFSETQ. The CDR3 runs 15 residues. The trim removed 3 bases at V and 3 bases at J, leaving 7 bases unmatched. Incomplete CDR3 DNA: TGCGCCAGCAGCTCTCCGGGACAGGGCCACTACGAG. This translates into CASSSPGQGHYE. Given in full, the CDR3 is CASSSPGQGHYEQYF.

As regards this clone: The CDR3 end lies 3 residues beyond the end of the read and is filled in from the germline J gene. The J gene is TRBJ2-1, the V gene TRBV20-1, with 10 positions matching TRBD2. Germline CDR1 is DFQATT and CDR2 is SNEGSKA (reference sequence). V lost 3 bases and J lost 4; bases outside the gene matches: 6. The CDR3 consists of 15 residues. CDR3 DNA, as far as it was read: TGCAGTGCTAGTTCTCTAGCGGGAGTATACAATGAG. As protein: CSASSLAGVYNE. The whole CDR3 sequence is CSASSLAGVYNEQFF.

To note about this clone: The read ends 3 residues early relative to the CDR3; the germline J gene fills the gap. This chain links TRBV19 with TRBJ2-3; D gene unclear. Germline loops: CDR1 LNHDA, CDR2 SQIVND (reference sequence). The germline V and J ends were trimmed by 4 bases and 6 bases, with 11 bases remaining between them. The CDR3 extends over 13 amino acids. CDR3 DNA, as far as it was read: TGTGCCAGTAGTAGTAGGGTATGGGATACG. Its translation: CASSSRVWDT. The whole CDR3 region reads CASSSRVWDTQYF.

In regard to this clone: A read error may account for a junction end that differs from germline. Coverage ceases 3 residues before the CDR3 finishes, and the germline J gene fills in the end. This rearrangement joins TRBV4-2 to TRBJ2-5; 14 nucleotides line up with TRBD2. Germline CDR1 is LGHNA and CDR2 is YNFKEQ. CDR3 length equals 18 residues. Partial CDR3 DNA: TGCGCCAGCAGCCATGCGACTAGCGGGAGGGCCGGACAAGAGACC. It translates to CASSHATSGRAGQET. The full-length CDR3 reads as CASSHATSGRAGQETQYF.

Of note for this clone: Read data end 3 residues before the CDR3 end; the end is taken from the germline J gene. This chain links TRBV7-3 with TRBJ2-2; TRBD2 matches at 11 bases. Trimming at V came to 5 bases and at J to 6 bases, leaving 2 bases not matched to a gene. In germline, CDR1 is SGHTA, CDR2 FQGTGA. This CDR3 is 14 amino acids long. The chain's CDR3 is CASSLAGGPGELFF. CDR3 DNA, as far as it was read: TGTGCCAGCAGCCTAGCGGGAGGTCCCGGGGAG. The variable domain in full, completed from reference TRBV7-3 and TRBJ2-2, reads GAGVSQTPSNKVTEKGKYVELRCDPISGHTALYWYRQSLGQGPEFLIYFQGTGAADDSGLPNDRFFAVRPEGSVSTLKIQRTERGDSAVYLCASSLAGGPGELFFGEGSRLTVL.

To note about this clone: The CDR3 end falls 3 residues outside the read, so it is completed with the germline J gene. V usage is TRBV14 and J usage is TRBJ2-3; 7 nucleotides line up with TRBD1. The length of the CDR3 is 15 residues. Germline V gene lookup returns CDR1 SGHDN and CDR2 FVKESK. With 0 bases clipped from V and 6 bases from J, the junction kept 6 bases outside the gene matches. This chain's CDR3 is CASSQDHRGRDTQYF. Incomplete CDR3 DNA: TGTGCCAGCAGCCAAGACCACAGGGGTCGTGATACG.

For this clone: The read finishes 3 residues shy of the CDR3 end, and the germline J gene is used to complete it. The J gene is TRBJ1-6, the V gene TRBV10-3; TRBD1 might be the D (6 bases). This CDR3 comprises 13 residues. Germline loops: CDR1 ENHRY, CDR2 SYGVKD. V was cut by 5 bases and J by 7 bases, with 9 bases left in between. CDR3: CAISTGPNSPLHF. The CDR3 DNA, read in part, is TGTGCCATCAGTACAGGGCCCAATTCACCC.

As regards this clone: The DNA ends 3 residues before the CDR3 does, and the rest of the CDR3 is filled in from the germline J gene. The chain links TRBV20-1 to TRBJ2-7; TRBD2 matches at 14 bases. This CDR3 comprises 18 residues. V trimming: 1 base; J trimming: 6 bases; junction bases outside the gene matches: 14. Germline assignment: CDR1 DFQATT and CDR2 SNEGSKA (reference sequence). The part of the CDR3 DNA that was read is TGCAGTGCTAGAGCCGAAGTGACTAGCGGGAGGGATCGAGGCGAG. The encoded protein is CSARAEVTSGRDRGE. The full CDR3 protein is CSARAEVTSGRDRGEQYF.

A note on this clone: The CDR3 is cut off 3 residues early in the read; its end comes from the germline J gene. The rearrangement links TRBV2 to TRBJ2-1, with TRBD2 matching over 7 bases. CDR1 and CDR2 from the germline V gene are SNHLY and FYNNEI. The CDR3 has 15 residues. The V gene end was trimmed by 7 bases and the J gene end by 4 bases; junction bases not matched to a gene: 10. CDR3 DNA, as far as it was read: TGTGCCAGCATTAGGCGGGAGTCCCGATACAATGAG. Translation gives CASIRRESRYNE. The CDR3 in its entirety is CASIRRESRYNEQFF.

As concerns this clone: The read is 3 residues too short to cover the CDR3 end, so that end is filled in from the germline J gene. The chain combines TRBV28 with TRBJ1-1, with 7 bases aligning to TRBD1. In germline, CDR1 is MDHEN, CDR2 SYDVKM. The CDR3 spans 14 residues. The CDR3 bases that were read are TGTGCCAGCAGTTTGACAGGGTCGTTATCGGAA. The encoded protein is CASSLTGSLSE. The entire CDR3 reads CASSLTGSLSEAFF.

About this clone itself: The read falls 3 residues short of the CDR3 end, and the missing part is taken from the germline J gene. V gene TRBV11-2 combines with J gene TRBJ2-5; no firm D call. Between the trimmed V and J ends, which lost 0 bases and 4 bases, there was a span of 9 bases. The CDR3 loop spans 14 amino acids. In germline, CDR1 is SGHAT, CDR2 FQNNGV. CDR3 sequence: CASSLERSVETQYF. The covered CDR3 bases are TGTGCCAGCAGCTTAGAGAGGTCCGTAGAGACC.

Regarding this clone: Sequencing ends 3 residues short of the CDR3 end; the germline J gene provides the rest. The rearrangement uses TRBV11-2 and TRBJ2-1; TRBD2 aligns across 16 bases. V trimming: 5 bases; J trimming: 9 bases; junction bases outside the gene matches: 4. Germline V gene lookup returns CDR1 SGHAT and CDR2 FQNNGV. The CDR3 consists of 15 residues. CDR3 DNA (partial): TGTGCCAGCAGCGCGGGACTAGCGGGGGGGGGTGAG. Translated, it gives CASSAGLAGGGE. The CDR3, in full, reads CASSAGLAGGGEQFF.